This TCR beta chain was retrieved from a study of cytomegalovirus exposure and HLA in healthy donors. Study overall: A prior study identified approximately 110 million unique TCR beta sequences from 200 million or so T cells. Falling in the Caucasian-associated ancestry cluster were 81% of some 400 genotyped donors. Overall study findings and caveats: The study found most TCR sequences rare, yet found some public TCRs in many donors. Researchers reported in a later analysis that a missense DCLRE1C variant was tied to TCR beta V- and J-gene trimming.

Points on this clone: The antigen is unknown.

Germline CDR1 MNHEY, CDR2 SMNVEV (reference sequence). Losses at the gene ends were 6 bases for V and 6 bases for J; bases not matched to a gene: 11. The CDR3 is 16 amino acids. The PCR contained 60 Vbeta and 13 Jbeta primers. Some clones are missing from TCRdb's copy, which holds only in-frame ones; the method was immunoSEQ multiplex PCR. The sample has roughly 300,000 clones, about nine tenths seen once; the top ten hold 3.5% to 4%. The source material was PBMCs. V usage is TRBV27 and J usage is TRBJ2-1, with TRBD1 matching over 10 bases. The TCR was taken from a man aged 35 to 55 in good health and CMV-seropositive. The CDR3 region has the DNA TGTGCCAGCAGCCTTCGACAGGGGGCGCGATCCAATGAGCAGTTCTTC. Its translation is CASSLRQGARSNEQFF.